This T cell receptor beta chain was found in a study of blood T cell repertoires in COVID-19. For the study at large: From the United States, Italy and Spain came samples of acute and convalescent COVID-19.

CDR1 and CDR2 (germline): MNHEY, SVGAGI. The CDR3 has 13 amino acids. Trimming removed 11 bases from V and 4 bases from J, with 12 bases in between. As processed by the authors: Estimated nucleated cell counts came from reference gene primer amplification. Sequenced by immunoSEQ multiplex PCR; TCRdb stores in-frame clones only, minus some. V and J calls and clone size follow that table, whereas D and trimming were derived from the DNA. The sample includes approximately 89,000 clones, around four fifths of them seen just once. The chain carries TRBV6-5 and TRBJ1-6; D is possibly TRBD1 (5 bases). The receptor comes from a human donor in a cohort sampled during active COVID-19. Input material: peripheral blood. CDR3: CAGQGDYNSPLHF. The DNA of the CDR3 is TGTGCCGGGCAGGGCGATTATAATTCACCCCTCCACTTT.